A selection of T cell receptor beta chains follows, all from one sample in a study of T cell changes during pregnancy in multiple sclerosis. The method was immunoSEQ multiplex PCR; TCRdb's version includes in-frame clones alone and lacks a portion of them. This repertoire shows about 100,000 clones, about 94% found once; its top ten account for 0.99%. The specimen was peripheral blood, collected after pregnancy. These receptors originate from a female donor with multiple sclerosis, enrolled in a pregnancy study. CDR3s include the opening cysteine and the closing phenylalanine or tryptophan.

cdr3_aa cdr3_length j_call v_call
CASSLLMDSTEAFF 14 TRBJ1-1 TRBV13
CASSQGGSNQPQHF 14 TRBJ1-5 TRBV14
CASSPGQLRGQPQHF 15 TRBJ1-5 TRBV28
CASSQSVAGLNNEQFF 16 TRBJ2-1 TRBV23-1
CASSFGQATNEKLFF 15 TRBJ1-4 TRBV27
CASSQEGPTRGYGNQPQHF 19 TRBJ1-5 TRBV4-1
CASSRAGANVLTF 13 TRBJ2-6 TRBV10-2
CASGSGGGYNEQFF 14 TRBJ2-1 TRBV7-2
CASSPRQGRVETQYF 15 TRBJ2-5 TRBV7-2
CASSLRGYDEAFF 13 TRBJ1-1 TRBV5-4
CASRRTENTGELFF 14 TRBJ2-2 TRBV19
CASKQGHYGYTF 12 TRBJ1-2 TRBV28
CASSAGQGIYNEQFF 15 TRBJ2-1 TRBV25-1
CASSDTGQGVYEQYF 15 TRBJ2-7 TRBV5-1
CASSEFGGGGNYNEQFF 17 TRBJ2-1 TRBV25-1
CASSSPGQVFSDTQYF 16 TRBJ2-3 TRBV5-5
CASSTGQDGTEAFF 14 TRBJ1-1 TRBV27
CAILPTGVIQETQYF 15 TRBJ2-5 TRBV10-3
CASKDQGAGEQFF 13 TRBJ2-1 TRBV25-1
CASSVGGTSGSIEQFF 16 TRBJ2-1 TRBV9
CASSVDRGWGSYNEQFF 17 TRBJ2-1 TRBV9
CSVAYQGYEQYF 12 TRBJ2-7 TRBV29-1
CASSPLAGVNSYNEQFF 17 TRBJ2-1 TRBV18
CASSIDSGADTQYF 14 TRBJ2-3 TRBV19
CASSRGTIPSYEQYF 15 TRBJ2-7 TRBV5-4
CASSARGLAGVSYEQYF 17 TRBJ2-7 TRBV7-2
CATSLEFGSYNEQFF 15 TRBJ2-1 TRBV15
CASSLDFRTSGMKATQYF 18 TRBJ2-3 TRBV7-2
CASSLSPASSYEQYF 15 TRBJ2-7 TRBV27
CASSLGGYNEQFF 13 TRBJ2-1 TRBV5-1
CASSSQGAGELFF 13 TRBJ2-2 TRBV5-1
CASSAGGSGNTIYF 14 TRBJ1-3 TRBV28
CASRAGITGNTIYF 14 TRBJ1-3 TRBV19
CASSSNSYEQYF 12 TRBJ2-7 TRBV27
CASRQGTDTQYF 12 TRBJ2-3 TRBV5-1
CASSQGLAGVDKQFF 15 TRBJ2-1 TRBV14